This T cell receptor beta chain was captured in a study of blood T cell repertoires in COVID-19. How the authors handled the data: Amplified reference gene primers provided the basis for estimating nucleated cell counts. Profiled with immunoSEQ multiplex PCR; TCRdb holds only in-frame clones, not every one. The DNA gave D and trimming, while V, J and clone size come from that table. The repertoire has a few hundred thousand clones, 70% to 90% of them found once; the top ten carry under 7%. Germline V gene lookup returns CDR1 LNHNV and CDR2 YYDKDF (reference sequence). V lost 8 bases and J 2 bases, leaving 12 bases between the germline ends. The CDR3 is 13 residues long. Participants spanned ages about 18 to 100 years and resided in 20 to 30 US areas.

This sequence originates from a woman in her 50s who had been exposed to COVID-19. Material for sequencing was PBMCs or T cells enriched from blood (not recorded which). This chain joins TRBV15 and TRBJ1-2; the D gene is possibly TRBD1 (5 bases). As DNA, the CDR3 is TGTGCCACCCGTTCTAGGGGAAACTATGGCTACACCTTC. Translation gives CATRSRGNYGYTF.